The text below deals with one TCR beta chain. The target antigen is unknown. Peripheral blood samples and lesional scalp punch biopsies were obtained from alopecia areata patients. The record originates from a study of CD8+ T cells in alopecia areata. Whole-study context: The tofacitinib course ran for 6 to 18 months and was followed by 6 months off drug.

Study-level findings and limits: Lesional scalp displayed greater clonality than normal scalp, most notably in alopecia totalis/universalis. Sharing of TCRs across patients appeared less clear than in mice, possibly for HLA-related reasons.

Trimming removed 7 bases at V and 3 bases at J, with 13 bases between. Germline V gene lookup returns CDR1 GTSNPN and CDR2 SVGIG (reference sequence). The CDR3 extends over 12 amino acids. Sequencing relied on a cDNA template that was reverse transcribed from extracted RNA. The table came from immunoSEQ multiplex PCR; TCRdb's copy has only in-frame clones and leaves some out. Of about 150,000 clones in the sample, about nine tenths were seen once. This TCR derives from a human donor with alopecia areata. This rearrangement joins TRBV30 to TRBJ2-7, with D maybe TRBD1 (5 bases). Sequenced here: CD8+ T cells sorted from blood, sampled at week 0. CDR3 residues: CASDSPSYEQYF. Here the CDR3 DNA reads TGTGCCTCAGACAGCCCCAGCTACGAGCAGTACTTC.